This T cell receptor (beta chain) came from a study of blood T cell repertoires in COVID-19. Looked up from germline, CDR1 is LNHDA and CDR2 is SQIVND (reference sequence). The CDR3 is 13 residues long. Trimming took 10 bases from V and 7 from J, leaving 17 bases between them. This clone has just a few counts. Authors' methods: Reference gene primer amplification gave nucleated cell count estimates. Sequencing was performed with immunoSEQ multiplex PCR; in TCRdb, only in-frame clones are kept and a portion is missing. V and J calls and clone size are as listed in that table; D and trimming were resolved from the DNA. The sample carries 300,000 to 450,000 clones, about 89% recorded once. The cohort comprised adults aged about 18 to 100 years residing in 20 to 25 US areas. Participants were placed into cohorts based on the clinical history they reported. Recovered status applied to Cohort 3 donors who had two consecutive negative PCRs. It also applied to those with clearance or with symptom resolution.

The sample comprised PBMCs or T cells enriched from blood (not recorded which). V and J are TRBV19 and TRBJ2-1; perhaps TRBD1 as D (6 bases). The TCR comes from a man aged 25-45 years who had recovered from COVID-19. CDR3 DNA: TGTGCCACGTCCGCACAGGGTATAAATGAGCAGTTCTTC. Residues: CATSAQGINEQFF.